The next 9 T cell receptor beta chains were all read from a single sample in a study of T cells in localized non-small cell lung cancer (dated by TCRdb to 2019 to 2021). The method behind the library was the immunoSEQ multiplex PCR assay. The immuneACCESS repertoire file appears here via TCRdb, limited to in-frame rearrangements. These files lack a portion of the clones; in checked studies, under half of the deficit traces to unresolved V genes, and the cause of the others is not known. This sample gives 60,000 to 75,000 clones in total; more than 80% of them show up just once. Under 5% of the sample belongs to the ten largest clones. Sequencing used PBMCs, obtained before any cancer treatment. The source is a man aged 40-75 years with stage II lung adenocarcinoma.

This sequence joins TRBV11-2 and TRBJ1-1; D gene ambiguous. The CDR3 is made up of 13 amino acids. Between the trimmed V and J ends, which lost 7 bases and 3 bases, there was a span of 12 bases. CDR1 and CDR2 (germline): SGHAT, FQNNGV. CDR3 loop: CASTSGWDTEAFF. The CDR3 DNA reads as TGTGCCAGCACTTCAGGCTGGGACACTGAAGCTTTCTTT.

V gene TRBV10-2 combines with J gene TRBJ1-1; the D gene is possibly TRBD1 (5 bases). Per the germline V gene, CDR1 is WSHSY and CDR2 is SAAADI. This CDR3 contains 15 residues. V gave up 5 bases and J gave up 1 base, with 14 bases separating them. The DNA of the CDR3 is TGCGCCAGCAGTTCGATCAGGGACTCGAACACTGAAGCTTTCTTT. Translation: CASSSIRDSNTEAFF.

The chain has TRBV19 and TRBJ2-5; D is unclear. Per germline, CDR1 LNHDA and CDR2 SQIVND (reference sequence). This CDR3 region has 13 residues. Trimming removed 3 bases at V and 5 bases at J, with 10 bases between. The CDR3 sequence: CASSMGPRETQYF. The CDR3 nucleotides read TGTGCCAGTAGTATGGGCCCTAGGGAGACCCAGTACTTC.

This chain uses TRBV29-1 with TRBJ1-1; the match to TRBD1 covers 8 bases. The trim removed 6 bases at V and 2 bases at J, leaving 8 bases unmatched. Germline V CDR1 and CDR2: SQVTM, ANQGSEA. The CDR3 totals 14 residues. DNA for the CDR3: TGCAGCGTATATACCGGGACAGGTAACACTGAAGCTTTCTTT. It encodes CSVYTGTGNTEAFF. The variable domain in full, completed from reference TRBV29-1 and TRBJ1-1, reads SAVISQKPSRDICQRGTSLTIQCQVDSQVTMMFWYRQQPGQSLTLIATANQGSEATYESGFVIDKFPISRPNLTFSTLTVSNMSPEDSSIYLCSVYTGTGNTEAFFGQGTRLTVV.

This clone showed up just once. The rearrangement joins TRBV19 to TRBJ2-7, with a possible D match to TRBD1 (6 bases). The CDR3 extends over 16 amino acids. V lost 0 bases and J 5 bases, leaving 17 bases between the germline ends. Germline V gene data show CDR1 as LNHDA and CDR2 as SQIVND (reference sequence). The CDR3 DNA reads TGTGCCAGTAGTATAGATCTAGGGGGTAGAATGGACGAGCAGTACTTC. Protein sequence: CASSIDLGGRMDEQYF.

This clone was recorded once. V usage is TRBV5-4 and J usage is TRBJ1-5; D not certain. The CDR3 is 12 amino acids. The V gene lost 1 base and the J gene lost 6 bases, with 5 bases spanning the gap. Germline V lookup: CDR1 SGHNT, CDR2 YYREEE (reference sequence). The CDR3 coding sequence is TGTGCCAGCAGCTTGTTAGGTCAGCCCCAGCATTTT. This sequence encodes CASSLLGQPQHF.

The rearrangement uses TRBV19 and TRBJ1-1; 9 nucleotides line up with TRBD1. Germline lookup yields CDR1 LNHDA and CDR2 SQIVND (reference sequence). V shed 5 bases, J shed 2 bases, and the junction held 9 bases outside the gene matches. The CDR3 spans 16 residues. The CDR3 region has the DNA TGTGCCAGTAGTGGGACAGGGATGGGTTTTAACACTGAAGCTTTCTTT. Its protein product is CASSGTGMGFNTEAFF.

This rearrangement joins TRBV5-1 to TRBJ1-1; TRBD1 might be the D (5 bases). The CDR3 loop spans 13 amino acids. From germline, CDR1 is SGHRS and CDR2 YFSETQ. Trimming stripped 4 bases from V and 11 bases from J, with 18 bases between. Here the CDR3 reads CASSGRERAMAFF. The CDR3 region has the DNA TGCGCCAGCAGCGGCAGGGAGCGGGCAATGGCTTTCTTT.

This clone was observed at least ten times. This chain connects TRBV4-2 to TRBJ2-7, with D hard to call. Germline loops: CDR1 LGHNA, CDR2 YNFKEQ. This CDR3 region has 14 residues. The ends were cut back, 4 bases at V and 2 bases at J, with 12 bases in the middle. The CDR3 nucleotides are TGTGCCAGCAGCCCGGATAAGGGCGCCTACGAGCAGTACTTC. Protein: CASSPDKGAYEQYF.